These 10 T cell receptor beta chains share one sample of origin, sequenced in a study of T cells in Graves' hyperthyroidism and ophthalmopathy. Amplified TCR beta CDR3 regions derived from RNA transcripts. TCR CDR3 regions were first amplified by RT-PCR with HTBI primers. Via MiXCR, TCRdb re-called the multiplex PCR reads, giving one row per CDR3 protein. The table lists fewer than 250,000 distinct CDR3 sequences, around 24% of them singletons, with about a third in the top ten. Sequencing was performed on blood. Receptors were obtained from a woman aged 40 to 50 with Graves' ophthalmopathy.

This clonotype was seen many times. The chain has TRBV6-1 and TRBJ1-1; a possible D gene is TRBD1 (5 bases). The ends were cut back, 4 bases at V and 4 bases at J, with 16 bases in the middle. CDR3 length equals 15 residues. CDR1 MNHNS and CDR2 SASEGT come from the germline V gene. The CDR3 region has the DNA TGTGCCAGCAGTGCGGTGTCAACAGGAGGCACTGAAGCTTTCTTT. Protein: CASSAVSTGGTEAFF.

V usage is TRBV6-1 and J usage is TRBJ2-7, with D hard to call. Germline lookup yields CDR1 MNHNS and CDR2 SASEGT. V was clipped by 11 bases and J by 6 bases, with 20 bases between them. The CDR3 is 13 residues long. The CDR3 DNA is TGTGCCGTAACGACGGGCGCAGGCTTCGAGCAGTACTTC. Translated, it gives CAVTTGAGFEQYF.

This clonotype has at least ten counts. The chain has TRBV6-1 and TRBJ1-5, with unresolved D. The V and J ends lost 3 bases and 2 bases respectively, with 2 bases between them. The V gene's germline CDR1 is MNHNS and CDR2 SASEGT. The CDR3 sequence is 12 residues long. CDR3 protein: CASSEGNQPQHF. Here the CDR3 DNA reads TGTGCCAGCAGTGAGGGCAATCAGCCCCAGCATTTT.

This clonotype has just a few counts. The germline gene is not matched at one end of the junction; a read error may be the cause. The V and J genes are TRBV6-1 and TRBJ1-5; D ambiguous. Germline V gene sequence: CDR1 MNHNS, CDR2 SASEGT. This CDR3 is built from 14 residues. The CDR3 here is CASSVVDSNQPQPF. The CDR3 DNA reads TGTGCCAGCAGTGTAGTAGATAGCAATCAGCCCCAGCCTTTT.

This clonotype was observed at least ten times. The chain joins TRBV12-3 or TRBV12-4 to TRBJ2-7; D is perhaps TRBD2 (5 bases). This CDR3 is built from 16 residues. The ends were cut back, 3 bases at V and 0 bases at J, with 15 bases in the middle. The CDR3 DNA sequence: TGTGCCAGCAGTTTTGGGATCCGTGGGAGCTCCTACGAGCAGTACTTC. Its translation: CASSFGIRGSSYEQYF.

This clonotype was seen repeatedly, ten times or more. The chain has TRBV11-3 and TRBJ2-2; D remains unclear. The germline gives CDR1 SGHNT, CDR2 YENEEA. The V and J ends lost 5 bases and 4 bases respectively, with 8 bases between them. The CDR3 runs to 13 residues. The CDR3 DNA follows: TGTGCCAGCAGCAAAAAACCCACCGGGGAGCTGTTTTTT. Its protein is CASSKKPTGELFF.

The CDR3 bases are TGTGCCAGCAGCGCTGGAGGACTAGCGGGCCCCCAAGAGACCCAGTACTTC. Protein sequence: CASSAGGLAGPQETQYF. This chain connects TRBV9 to TRBJ2-5; 11 bases match TRBD2. With 3 bases clipped from V and 1 base from J, the junction kept 8 bases outside the gene matches. CDR1 and CDR2 (germline): SGDLS, YYNGEE. The CDR3 is 17 residues long.

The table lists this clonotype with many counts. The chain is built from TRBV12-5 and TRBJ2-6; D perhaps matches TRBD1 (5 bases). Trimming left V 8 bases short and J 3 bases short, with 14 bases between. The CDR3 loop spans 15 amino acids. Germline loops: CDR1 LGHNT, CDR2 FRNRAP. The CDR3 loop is CASNSQGYGANVLTF. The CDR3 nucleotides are TGTGCTAGTAACTCGCAGGGATATGGGGCCAACGTCCTGACTTTC.

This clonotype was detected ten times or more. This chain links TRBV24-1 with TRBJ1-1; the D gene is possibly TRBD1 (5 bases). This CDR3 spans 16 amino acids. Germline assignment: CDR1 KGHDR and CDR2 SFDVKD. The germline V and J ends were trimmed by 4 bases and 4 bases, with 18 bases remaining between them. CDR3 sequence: CATSDRQGVRGTEAFF. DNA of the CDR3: TGTGCCACCAGTGACCGGCAGGGCGTTAGGGGCACTGAAGCTTTCTTT.

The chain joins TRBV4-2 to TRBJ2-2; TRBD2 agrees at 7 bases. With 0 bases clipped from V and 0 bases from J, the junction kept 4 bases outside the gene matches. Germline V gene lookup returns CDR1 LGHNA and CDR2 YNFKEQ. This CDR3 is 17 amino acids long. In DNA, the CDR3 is TGTGCCAGCAGCCAAGATGGGGGGGGGGCGAACACCGGGGAGCTGTTTTTT. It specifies CASSQDGGGANTGELFF.